Below, 20 T cell receptor beta chains from the same sample are listed, as sequenced in a study of control samples from healthy donors and cancer patients. Measured with immunoSEQ multiplex PCR; TCRdb has only the in-frame clones, and not every one. Of around 140,000 clones in the sample, 91% were seen once. The sample consisted of blood. All receptors come from a man aged 25 to 40 in good health.

The chain combines TRBV12-5 with TRBJ1-4; no reliable D call. Looked up from germline, CDR1 is LGHNT and CDR2 is FRNRAP. This CDR3 is built from 13 residues. Trimming cost V 6 bases and J 8 bases, with 13 bases left between them. CDR3 DNA: TGTGCTAGTGGCCAGAAGGGAGGGGAAAAACTGTTTTTT. It encodes CASGQKGGEKLFF.

This clone showed up just once. The chain uses TRBV29-1 and TRBJ1-2; unclear D gene. Trimming removed 3 bases from V and 4 bases from J, with 9 bases in between. The CDR3 length is 12 residues. The germline V gene encodes CDR1 SQVTM and CDR2 ANQGSEA. The CDR3 protein is CSVDVATYGYTF. The CDR3 DNA is TGCAGCGTTGATGTAGCAACCTATGGCTACACCTTC.

The chain employs TRBV6-5 and TRBJ1-4; TRBD1 aligns across 7 bases. V was pared by 5 bases and J by 5 bases, with 2 bases of the junction left unmatched. Germline V gene lookup returns CDR1 MNHEY and CDR2 SVGAGI. The CDR3 is 13 amino acids. This CDR3 is CASSPGGNEKLFF. CDR3 DNA: TGTGCCAGCAGTCCAGGGGGGAATGAAAAACTGTTTTTT.

The chain couples TRBV11-2 to TRBJ1-1; D may be TRBD1 (5 bases). V was cut by 1 base and J by 4 bases, with 16 bases left in between. Germline V lookup: CDR1 SGHAT, CDR2 FQNNGV. The CDR3 contains 16 residues. The CDR3 DNA follows: TGTGCCAGCAGCTTAGGTCTTGGGGGGGAGACCACTGAAGCTTTCTTT. Encoded protein: CASSLGLGGETTEAFF. Together with reference TRBV11-2 and TRBJ1-1, the CDR3 gives the full variable domain: EAGVAQSPRYKIIEKRQSVAFWCNPISGHATLYWYQQILGQGPKLLIQFQNNGVVDDSQLPKDRFSAERLKGVDSTLKIQPAKLEDSAVYLCASSLGLGGETTEAFFGQGTRLTVV.

V and J are TRBV5-6 and TRBJ2-7; TRBD1 matches at 8 bases. The CDR3 length is 16 residues. From germline, CDR1 is SGHDT and CDR2 YYEEEE. V gave up 3 bases and J gave up 3 bases; unmatched junction bases: 11. CDR3 amino acids: CASSSGRQGFGYEQYF. The CDR3 nucleotides read TGTGCCAGCAGCTCCGGAAGACAGGGGTTCGGCTACGAGCAGTACTTC.

V usage is TRBV2 and J usage is TRBJ1-6; TRBD1 is a possible D gene (6 bases). The CDR3 totals 16 residues. Trimming left V 2 bases short and J 5 bases short, with 13 bases between. Germline CDR1 and CDR2: SNHLY and FYNNEI. The CDR3 nucleotides read TGTGCCAGCAGTGAATGGGGGGGCGAGAATAATTCACCCCTCCACTTT. Translation: CASSEWGGENNSPLHF.

The rearrangement uses TRBV27 and TRBJ1-6; tentatively, D is TRBD1 (5 bases). Trimming took off 5 bases at V and 6 bases at J, with 14 bases between the two ends. Germline-derived CDR1 and CDR2 are MNHEY and SMNVEV (reference sequence). CDR3 size: 15 residues. The CDR3 region is CASSPPGRGNSPLHF. The DNA of the CDR3 is TGTGCCAGCAGTCCCCCGGGGAGGGGTAATTCACCCCTCCACTTT.

This rearrangement joins TRBV28 to TRBJ1-6; D is uncertain. Germline V CDR1 and CDR2: MDHEN, SYDVKM. V was trimmed by 1 base and J by 6 bases, leaving 13 bases between them. The CDR3 is made up of 16 amino acids. The CDR3 DNA is TGTGCCAGCAGTTTATTGAAGGAGCCGGCTAATTCACCCCTCCACTTT. Translated: CASSLLKEPANSPLHF.

This rearrangement joins TRBV18 to TRBJ2-7, with D unclear. Germline V lookup: CDR1 KGHSH, CDR2 LQKENI. Trimming left V 6 bases short and J 0 bases short, with 12 bases between. This CDR3 contains 14 residues. The CDR3 spells CASSLGGNSYEQYF. The DNA of the CDR3 is TGTGCCAGCTCTCTGGGCGGTAACTCCTACGAGCAGTACTTC.

This clone has a single count. The V and J genes are TRBV27 and TRBJ2-3; D gene ambiguous. V lost 3 bases, J lost 0 bases, and 10 bases lay in between. CDR1 is MNHEY and CDR2 is SMNVEV in the germline V gene (reference sequence). The CDR3 is 15 amino acids. The CDR3 here is CASSFLTPSTDTQYF. CDR3 nucleotide sequence: TGTGCCAGCAGTTTTCTGACTCCTAGCACAGATACGCAGTATTTT.

The chain links TRBV20-1 to TRBJ2-5; TRBD1 or TRBD2 may be the D gene (5 bases each). Germline-derived CDR1 and CDR2 are DFQATT and SNEGSKA (reference sequence). The CDR3 is 11 residues long. V was pared by 4 bases and J by 4 bases, with 7 bases between. The CDR3 region has the DNA TGCAGTGCTATTGGGGGAGAGACCCAGTACTTC. Protein: CSAIGGETQYF.

The rearrangement joins TRBV2 to TRBJ1-5; maybe TRBD1 (6 bases). The CDR3 extends over 16 amino acids. The V end lost 5 bases, the J end lost 3 bases, and 17 bases lay between the germline ends. Germline lookup yields CDR1 SNHLY and CDR2 FYNNEI. The CDR3 DNA follows: TGTGCCAGCAGTTCCCCACAGGGAGGATTCAATCAGCCCCAGCATTTT. It yields the protein CASSSPQGGFNQPQHF.

The chain recombines TRBV5-6 with TRBJ2-4, with 7 bases matching TRBD1. The CDR3 has 18 residues. Unmatched junction bases numbered 15, after V lost 6 bases and J lost 0 bases. Germline lookup yields CDR1 SGHDT and CDR2 YYEEEE. The DNA for the CDR3 is TGTGCCAGCAACGTAGGGGCAGGGGGTATTCTAGCCAAAAACATTCAGTACTTC. This sequence encodes CASNVGAGGILAKNIQYF.

The V gene is TRBV7-3, the J gene TRBJ2-6; TRBD1 aligns across 7 bases. The CDR3 is made up of 16 amino acids. V dropped 3 bases and J dropped 0; count of bases not matched to a gene: 2. Germline-derived CDR1 and CDR2 are SGHTA and FQGTGA. CDR3 protein: CASSFSGGSGANVLTF. The CDR3 nucleotides are TGTGCCAGCAGCTTCTCAGGGGGCTCTGGGGCCAACGTCCTGACTTTC. Variable domain in full (rest from reference TRBV7-3 and TRBJ2-6): GAGVSQTPSNKVTEKGKYVELRCDPISGHTALYWYRQSLGQGPEFLIYFQGTGAADDSGLPNDRFFAVRPEGSVSTLKIQRTERGDSAVYLCASSFSGGSGANVLTFGAGSRLTVL.

The CDR3 DNA follows: TGTGCCATCAGAAACGACGGGGAGCTGTTTTTT. This translates into CAIRNDGELFF. The rearrangement uses TRBV10-3 and TRBJ2-2; D not resolved. The germline V gene has CDR1 ENHRY and CDR2 SYGVKD. This CDR3 region has 11 residues. V lost 6 bases, J lost 7 bases, and 6 bases lay in between.

This clone came up once. The rearrangement uses TRBV6-1 and TRBJ1-5, with 9 bases fitting TRBD1. The CDR3 covers 14 residues. V lost 10 bases and J lost 7; bases outside the gene matches: 11. CDR1 is MNHNS, CDR2 SASEGT, per germline. CDR3 loop: CATNLPGQGQPQHF. CDR3 sequence (DNA): TGTGCCACCAACCTCCCCGGACAGGGGCAGCCCCAGCATTTT.

The CDR3 coding sequence is TGTGCCAGCAGCCTCGCTAGTAGGCAGGGCAATGAGCAGTTCTTC. This encodes CASSLASRQGNEQFF. The chain links TRBV5-8 to TRBJ2-1, with D possibly matching TRBD1 (5 bases). The V end lost 4 bases, the J end lost 6 bases, and 17 bases lay between the germline ends. The CDR3 contains 15 residues. Looked up from germline, CDR1 is SGHTS and CDR2 is YDEGEE.

The rearrangement joins TRBV7-9 to TRBJ2-7; TRBD1 aligns across 11 bases. The CDR3 consists of 15 residues. The germline CDR1 and CDR2 sequences are SEHNR and FQNEAQ (reference sequence). V shed 5 bases and J 4 bases; nucleotides not matched to a gene: 7. This chain's CDR3 is CASSLGTGGIYEQYF. The CDR3 nucleotides are TGTGCCAGCAGCCTAGGGACAGGGGGTATTTACGAGCAGTACTTC.

The chain couples TRBV18 to TRBJ2-2; D is perhaps TRBD1 (6 bases). This CDR3 has 15 amino acids. The germline V gene encodes CDR1 KGHSH and CDR2 LQKENI. Trimming pared 2 bases from V and 2 bases from J, leaving 9 bases between. For the CDR3, the DNA is TGTGCCAGCTCACCATGGGACACTAACACCGGGGAGCTGTTTTTT. Translating gives CASSPWDTNTGELFF.

The chain employs TRBV27 and TRBJ2-7; 7 positions match TRBD1. CDR1 MNHEY and CDR2 SMNVEV come from the germline V gene (reference sequence). Germline trimming cut 5 bases from V and 5 bases from J; bases unmatched to any gene: 6. This CDR3 comprises 13 residues. The CDR3 sequence is CASSTGAGHEQYF. CDR3 coding DNA: TGTGCCAGCAGTACAGGGGCGGGCCACGAGCAGTACTTC.